This TCR beta chain emerged from a study of cytomegalovirus exposure and HLA in healthy donors. Study results and limitations: The study flagged 150 to 200 TCR beta chains as cytomegalovirus-associated. Follow-up analysis seemed to connect common viral pathogens with several of the most significant clusters identified.

PCR used 60 Vbeta primers and 13 Jbeta primers. Clones were sequenced by immunoSEQ multiplex PCR, and TCRdb holds only the in-frame ones, with some missing. Of about 190,000 clones listed, approximately 87% are singletons. Germline V CDR1 and CDR2: SNHLY, FYNNEI. The CDR3 consists of 12 residues. V dropped 4 bases and J dropped 12; count of bases not matched to a gene: 9. A word on this clone: Its antigen is not identified.

The receptor was derived from a man aged 30 to 45 in good health and CMV-seronegative. V gene TRBV2 combines with J gene TRBJ2-7, with 7 bases that match TRBD1. Sequenced material: PBMCs. The CDR3 bases are TGTGCCAGCAGTGGTACCCGGGACAGAGTGTACTTC. This encodes CASSGTRDRVYF.